The entry that follows covers one TCR beta chain sequence. These data originate in a study of cytomegalovirus exposure and HLA in healthy donors. The PCR employed 60 Vbeta primers together with 13 Jbeta primers. The protocol was immunoSEQ multiplex PCR, while the TCRdb copy is restricted to in-frame clones and leaves out a portion. The sample contains about 160,000 clones, 70% of which appear only once. Deletions cut 1 base from V and 4 bases from J, with 10 bases between. Germline-derived CDR1 and CDR2 are LNHDA and SQIVND (reference sequence). The CDR3 length is 14 residues. The sequencing input was PBMCs. This clonotype was sampled from a man between 18 and 29 years old in good health and CMV-seropositive. The chain combines TRBV19 with TRBJ1-2, with unresolved D. Here the CDR3 DNA reads TGTGCCAGTAGTATAGTGCCGGGGTTCTATGGCTACACCTTC. Translating gives CASSIVPGFYGYTF.